Below, one T cell receptor beta chain is given with its context. Its antigen remains unidentified. The record has no base qualities; no much larger clone is one base away. The V end loses 8 bases and the J end loses 8 bases, and a stretch of 15 bases separates them. The germline V gene yields SNHLY for CDR1 and FYNNEI for CDR2. From its cysteine to its phenylalanine, the CDR3 spans 13 amino acids. Kept here is only the CDR3 DNA, which spans 39 bases and is read in frame from base 1. This sample is drawn from a study of blood T cell repertoires in COVID-19 (dated by TCRdb to the early 2020s). Concerning the study at large: Collaborator samples came from the United States, Italy and Spain and covered acute and convalescent phases of COVID-19. The material from the prospective study consisted of cDNA or gDNA derived from T cells, B-cell-depleted T cells, or PBMCs. Subjects who had been exposed to COVID-19, were actively infected with it, or had recovered from it provided the deeply sampled blood TCRbeta repertoires that made up the dataset. The repertoires were released in a freely available public database meant as a resource for research on the immune response to SARS-CoV-2. Samples were obtained from the ongoing ImmuneRACE study (first 160 participants) and from 1,254 subjects provided by 6 global collaborators. Nearly every sample came with metadata listing a de-identified subject ID, COVID-19 status, age in years and sex. Where available, HLA class I and class II types were taken from metadata supplied by the sample provider and were not determined by assay-based typing. The full study reports these points: The quantity of clinical and demographic metadata differed by source and by participant and was supplied without curation.

TCRbeta CDR3 regions were amplified from genomic DNA by means of the immunoSEQ Assay, a bias-controlled multiplex PCR. Concerning the study's data processing: Within the assay, amplification of reference gene primers was used to estimate how many nucleated cells each sample contained. To quantify the absolute abundance of each unique TCRbeta CDR3 rearrangement, sequence reads were collapsed and filtered. For each sample, productive Simpson clonality was calculated as the square root of Simpson's diversity index over productive rearrangements. TCRdb obtained this table from immuneACCESS and retained in-frame rearrangements with V and J assigned. These tables miss some clones; where compared with another copy, unresolved V genes account for less than half of the shortfall, and the remainder is unexplained. For V, J and clone size, that table is used; D and trimming come from the DNA. This sample lists approximately 450,000 clones; around 89% were detected once. The ten top clones hold 1.1% of the sample.

Enrolling through a virtual design, the prospective study's participants ranged in age from roughly 18 to 90 years and lived across 24 United States geographic areas. In the prospective study, participants were assigned to cohorts based on the clinical history participants reported in a screening survey and a study questionnaire. Recovered participants in ImmuneRACE Cohort 3 were defined as having two consecutive negative NP/OP PCR tests, clearance from a healthcare professional, or resolution of symptoms. Mobile phlebotomists in the prospective study collected whole blood, serum and a nasopharyngeal or oropharyngeal swab from every participant. Over a roughly two-month period, participants in the prospective study had the option of providing additional blood draws and questionnaires. Before DNA extraction, prospective study blood samples were shipped either frozen or at room temperature.

The sequence links TRBV2 to TRBJ2-2; TRBD2 could be the D gene, as 6 bases match. The sequenced sample was PBMCs or T cells enriched from blood (not recorded which). The origin of this receptor is a man aged 25 to 45 who had recovered from COVID-19. The CDR3 protein: CASLAYLAGELFF. The DNA is as follows: TGTGCCAGCTTAGCGTACCTAGCGGGGGAGCTGTTTTTT.